This T cell receptor beta chain was documented in a study of siplizumab effects on memory and regulatory T cells. The study assayed about 10^5 TCR templates per sample. Libraries were prepared by immunoSEQ multiplex PCR; TCRdb keeps only in-frame clonotypes and omits some of them. This sample has under 140,000 clones; 80% to 95% occur once, and the top ten carry approximately 1.2%. This CDR3 spans 14 amino acids. V was clipped by 4 bases and J by 9 bases; unmatched bases: 6. The germline V gene has CDR1 MNHNY and CDR2 SVGAGI (reference sequence). The rearrangement joins TRBV6-6 to TRBJ2-2; TRBD1 agrees at 9 bases. Sample: CD4+ T cells sorted from blood. This clonotype was obtained from a human donor in good health. CDR3 in amino acids: CASSSRTGARELFF. The CDR3 DNA reads as TGTGCCAGCAGTTCTCGGACAGGGGCCCGGGAGCTGTTTTTT.